This T cell receptor (beta chain) was recovered during a study of shared clonotypes between healthy human individuals. Authors' data handling: Filtering of immunoSEQ junctional sequences could not match full-length read filtering. The method was immunoSEQ multiplex PCR; TCRdb's version includes in-frame clones alone and lacks a portion of them. D and trimming come from the DNA, and the V and J calls and clone size come from that table. The sample contains just over 2,000,000 clones, over 85% of which appear only once. As for this clone: Its specificity is not known.

The study's findings and limits: In having few donors, the study represented limited genetic and exposure-history diversity. It was anticipated that sequencing depth would influence how many clonotypes donors shared.

V dropped 10 bases and J dropped 5; count of bases not matched to a gene: 8. The V gene's germline CDR1 is MNHEY and CDR2 SVGAGI. The CDR3 runs 15 residues. The clonotype was recovered from a young man in good health. Sequenced sample: naive CD4+ T cells sorted from blood. The subset here: CD45RA+ positively selected. The V gene is TRBV6-5, the J gene TRBJ1-6; 10 bases agree with TRBD1. CDR3 region: CATARTGGHNSPLHF. The DNA of the CDR3 is TGTGCCACCGCGAGGACAGGGGGTCATAATTCACCCCTCCACTTT.